This TCR beta chain was captured in a study of blood T cells in healthy people across ages. Whole-study findings and limits: Diversity of TCR beta correlated strongly with naive T cell percentage.

On this clonotype: No antigen is known for it.

The CDR3 sequence is 14 residues long. Germline loops: CDR1 SGHTA, CDR2 FQGNSA. After removal of 5 bases from V and 4 bases from J, the junction contained 5 bases not matched to a gene. Through a sample-barcoded 5' primer and a J-beta primer mix, a second PCR was run for roughly 7 to 11 cycles. A minimum of 2.5 million CDR3-containing paired-end reads was obtained for each sample. TCRdb analysed the 5' RACE reads with MiXCR anew, one entry per CDR3 protein. The profile shows fewer than 1 million distinct CDR3 sequences, around 43% of them singletons. The study recruited healthy Caucasian donors from Russia who were aged about 6 to 95.

The TCR originated in a man between 60 and 75 years old in good health. The sample was blood. The chain is built from TRBV7-2 and TRBJ2-7, with TRBD1 matching 10 bases. CDR3 coding DNA: TGTGCCAGCAGCGCCGGACAGGGGGAATACGAGCAGTACTTC. It yields the protein CASSAGQGEYEQYF.